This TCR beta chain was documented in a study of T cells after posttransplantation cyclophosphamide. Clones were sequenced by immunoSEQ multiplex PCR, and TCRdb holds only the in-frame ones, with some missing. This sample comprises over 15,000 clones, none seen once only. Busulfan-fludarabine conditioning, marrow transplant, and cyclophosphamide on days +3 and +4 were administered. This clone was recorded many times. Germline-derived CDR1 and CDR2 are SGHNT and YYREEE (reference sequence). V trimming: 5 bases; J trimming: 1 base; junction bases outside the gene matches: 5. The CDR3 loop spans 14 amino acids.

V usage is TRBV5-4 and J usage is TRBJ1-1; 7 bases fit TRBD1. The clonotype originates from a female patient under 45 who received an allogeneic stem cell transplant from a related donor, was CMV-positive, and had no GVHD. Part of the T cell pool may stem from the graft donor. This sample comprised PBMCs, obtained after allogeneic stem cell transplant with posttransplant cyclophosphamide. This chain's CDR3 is CASRPDRENTEAFF. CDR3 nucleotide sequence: TGTGCCAGCAGACCTGACAGGGAGAACACTGAAGCTTTCTTT.